Following are 2 T cell receptor beta chains from one sample sequenced in a study of molecular identifiers for immune sequencing clone quantification. Using its own MiXCR run on the PCR reads, TCRdb lists one record per CDR3 protein. Among hundreds of thousands of distinct CDR3 sequences listed, 25% were seen once. Sequencing was performed on naive CD8+ T cells from blood, with Jurkat cell RNA spiked in. Regarding subset: FACS-sorted CD8+CD4-CCR7+CD45RA+ naive T cells. These receptors all stem from a human donor in good health. Some libraries in this study had Jurkat cell RNA spiked in.

This clonotype was counted between two and nine times. The rearrangement joins TRBV2 to TRBJ2-1; D unclear. The CDR3 covers 12 residues. Trimming left V 2 bases short and J 7 bases short, with 6 bases between. Germline CDR1 reads SNHLY; CDR2 reads FYNNEI. In DNA, the CDR3 is TGTGCCAGCAGTGAAAGACTTAATGAGCAGTTCTTC. Translated: CASSERLNEQFF.

This clonotype showed up many times. The V call is TRBV5-4, the J call TRBJ1-4; maybe TRBD1 (5 bases). The V end lost 0 bases, the J end lost 8 bases, and 5 bases lay between the germline ends. CDR1 is SGHNT, CDR2 YYREEE, per germline (reference sequence). The CDR3 totals 12 residues. The CDR3 region is CASSLGDEKLFF. CDR3 DNA: TGTGCCAGCAGCTTGGGGGACGAAAAACTGTTTTTT.